A selection of T cell receptor beta chains follows, all from one sample in a study of blood T cell repertoires in COVID-19. The table came from immunoSEQ multiplex PCR; TCRdb's copy has only in-frame clones and leaves some out. Here the sample spans fewer than 200,000 clones, around 78% being singletons. Sequenced sample: PBMCs or T cells enriched from blood (not recorded which). The receptors here all came from a woman in her fifties or sixties who had recovered from COVID-19. The CDR3 runs from the conserved cysteine through the conserved F or W. Where a row states a size, it is once, few, many or the class of an expanded clone; other rows omit it.

j_call | v_call | clone_size | cdr3_aa
TRBJ1-2 | TRBV30 | once | CAWGTGGGYTF
TRBJ1-3 | TRBV15 | few | CATSRVPGSGNTIYF
TRBJ1-3 | TRBV9 | . | CASTPGVSGNTIYF
TRBJ1-1 | TRBV2 | once | CASRPKTGVNTEAFF
TRBJ1-4 | TRBV7-9 | . | CASRSTDEKLFF
TRBJ2-3 | TRBV9 | . | CASSVGVAGGPDTQYF
TRBJ2-2 | TRBV27 | . | CASSLSLAGGYGELFF
TRBJ1-5 | TRBV5-1 | . | CASSSGQGDQPQHF
TRBJ2-3 | TRBV7-2 | . | CASLQGLAGYRRGDTQYF
TRBJ2-2 | TRBV5-1 | once | CASRPGTGGTGELFF
TRBJ1-4 | TRBV5-6 | . | CASSLWAANEKLFF
TRBJ1-2 | TRBV7-2 | . | CASSLSPVGSDGYTF
TRBJ2-5 | TRBV11-2 | . | CASSLWTSGSFETQYF
TRBJ2-5 | TRBV7-2 | . | CASSLWGQTTQETQYF
TRBJ1-1 | TRBV10-2 | few | CASSEWGGTEAFF
TRBJ2-1 | TRBV30 | once | CAWTPLGRGQANEQFF
TRBJ1-3 | TRBV5-1 | . | CASSLAGDTGNTIYF
TRBJ1-1 | TRBV20-1 | . | CSASLRENHEAFF
TRBJ2-2 | TRBV6-4 | . | CASSYRVGDGELFF